Listed here are 10 T cell receptor beta chains from one sample, sequenced in a study of blood T cell repertoires in COVID-19. Data came from immunoSEQ multiplex PCR; TCRdb stores just in-frame clones and leaves some out. The profile shows 80,000 or so clones, 85% of them singletons. The sample comprised peripheral blood. All receptors come from a man in his fifties or sixties with COVID-19, enrolled during active disease.

In DNA form, the CDR3 reads TGCGCCAGCAGCTCTCTACTATGGGATACGCAGTATTTT. This sequence encodes CASSSLLWDTQYF. V usage is TRBV4-3 and J usage is TRBJ2-3; D is unclear. The germline V and J ends were trimmed by 5 bases and 6 bases, with 12 bases remaining between them. The CDR3 consists of 13 residues. Germline CDR1 and CDR2: LGHNA and YSLEER.

The chain combines TRBV5-5 with TRBJ1-5; D not certain. Trimming removed 4 bases from V and 5 bases from J, with 13 bases in between. Per the germline V gene, CDR1 is SGHKS and CDR2 is YYEKEE (reference sequence). This CDR3 comprises 14 residues. The CDR3 nucleotides read TGTGCCAGCAGCCCTAGGCTGATCTATCAGCCCCAGCATTTT. Amino acids: CASSPRLIYQPQHF. Full variable domain (remainder filled in from reference TRBV5-5 and TRBJ1-5): DAGVTQSPTHLIKTRGQQVTLRCSPISGHKSVSWYQQVLGQGPQFIFQYYEKEERGRGNFPDRFSARQFPNYSSELNVNALLLGDSALYLCASSPRLIYQPQHFGDGTRLSIL.

The chain has TRBV6-5 and TRBJ1-1, with D hard to call. CDR3 size: 12 residues. CDR1 is MNHEY, CDR2 SVGAGI, per germline. V lost 8 bases and J lost 3, with 10 bases in between. The CDR3 DNA follows: TGTGCCAGCTTTTACCGGGACACTGAAGCTTTCTTT. It encodes CASFYRDTEAFF.

V gene TRBV19 combines with J gene TRBJ1-5; D is possibly TRBD1 (6 bases). Per germline, CDR1 LNHDA and CDR2 SQIVND (reference sequence). This CDR3 region has 13 residues. The V and J ends lost 6 bases and 7 bases respectively, with 13 bases between them. This CDR3 is CASRDRIGQPQHF. CDR3 in DNA: TGTGCCAGTAGAGACAGGATTGGGCAGCCCCAGCATTTT.

V and J are TRBV27 and TRBJ1-1, with a weak D call TRBD1 (5 bases). The germline gives CDR1 MNHEY, CDR2 SMNVEV (reference sequence). There are 16 residues in the CDR3. Trimming cost V 3 bases and J 3 bases, with 17 bases left between them. Here the CDR3 reads CASSFWQGRGDTEAFF. CDR3 in DNA: TGTGCCAGCAGTTTTTGGCAGGGTCGCGGGGACACTGAAGCTTTCTTT.

The rearrangement joins TRBV6-5 to TRBJ2-1; tentatively, D is TRBD2 (5 bases). From germline, CDR1 is MNHEY and CDR2 SVGAGI. V was clipped by 6 bases and J by 6 bases, with 18 bases between them. The CDR3 length is 15 residues. CDR3 protein: CASRGESVRINEQFF. The CDR3 coding sequence is TGTGCCAGCAGGGGAGAATCGGTACGGATCAATGAGCAGTTCTTC.

The V and J genes are TRBV28 and TRBJ1-6; no clear D gene. The V end was cut by 5 bases, the J end by 0 bases, with 11 bases between. This CDR3 has 16 amino acids. The germline V gene has CDR1 MDHEN and CDR2 SYDVKM. In nucleotides, the CDR3 is TGTGCCAGCAGTCCCCCCGGTAGCTCCTATAATTCACCCCTCCACTTT. Its translation: CASSPPGSSYNSPLHF.

The chain recombines TRBV11-1 with TRBJ2-7; weak D call: TRBD1 (8 bases). Trimming removed 4 bases from V and 1 base from J, with 17 bases in between. Germline V CDR1 and CDR2: SGHAT, FQDESV (reference sequence). The CDR3 has 16 amino acids. As DNA, the CDR3 is TGTGCCAGCAGCTCCCCCGACAGGGGAGGGTCCTACGAGCAGTACTTC. It is translated as CASSSPDRGGSYEQYF.

The chain combines TRBV6-5 with TRBJ1-5; TRBD1 aligns across 7 bases. This CDR3 region has 15 residues. The ends lost 2 bases at V and 9 bases at J; junction bases unmatched: 10. Germline V CDR1 and CDR2: MNHEY, SVGAGI. The CDR3 region is CASSYRTGRNVPQHF. CDR3 DNA sequence: TGTGCCAGCAGTTACCGGACAGGCCGGAACGTGCCCCAGCATTTT.

CDR3 DNA: TGTGCCAGCAGCCTGCGACAGGTTCCTTATACGCAGTATTTT. Translation: CASSLRQVPYTQYF. This chain links TRBV13 with TRBJ2-3; tentatively, D is TRBD1 (6 bases). The CDR3 sequence is 14 residues long. Trimming shortened V by 5 bases and J by 7 bases, and 16 bases separated the two germline ends. CDR1 PRHDT and CDR2 FYEKMQ come from the germline V gene (reference sequence).